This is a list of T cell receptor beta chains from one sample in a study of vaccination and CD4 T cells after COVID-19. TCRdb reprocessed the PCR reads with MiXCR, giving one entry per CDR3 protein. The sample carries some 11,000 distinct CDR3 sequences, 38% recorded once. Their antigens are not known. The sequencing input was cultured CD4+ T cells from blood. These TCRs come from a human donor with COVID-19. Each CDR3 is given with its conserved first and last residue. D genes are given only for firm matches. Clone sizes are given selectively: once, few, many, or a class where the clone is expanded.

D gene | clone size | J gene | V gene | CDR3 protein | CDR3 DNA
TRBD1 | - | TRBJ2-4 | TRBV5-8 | CASSFGTAKNIQYF | TGTGCCAGCAGCTTCGGGACAGCAAAAAACATTCAGTACTTC
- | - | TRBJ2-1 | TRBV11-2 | CASSLGTAGVLEQFF | TGTGCCAGCAGCTTAGGTACGGCAGGGGTGCTTGAGCAGTTCTTC
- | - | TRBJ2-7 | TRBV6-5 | CASSYLGREQYF | TGTGCCAGCAGTTACCTGGGGAGGGAGCAGTACTTC
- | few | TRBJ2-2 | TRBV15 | CATSRDSGAGRAGELFF | TGTGCCACCAGCAGAGATTCGGGGGCCGGTAGGGCCGGGGAGCTGTTTTTT
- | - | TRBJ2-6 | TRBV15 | CATSRGGVGATGANVLTF | TGTGCCACCAGCAGAGGGGGCGTGGGGGCGACTGGGGCCAACGTCCTGACTTTC
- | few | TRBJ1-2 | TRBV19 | CASKGPANYGYTF | TGTGCCAGTAAGGGGCCAGCTAACTATGGCTACACCTTC
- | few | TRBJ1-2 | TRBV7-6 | CASSFLQGDGYTF | TGTGCCAGCAGCTTCCTACAGGGAGATGGCTACACCTTC
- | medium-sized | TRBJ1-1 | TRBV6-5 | CASSYSSTEAFF | TGTGCCAGCAGTTACTCGAGCACTGAAGCTTTCTTT
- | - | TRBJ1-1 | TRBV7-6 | CASSLTRWNTEAFF | TGTGCCAGCAGCTTAACCCGCTGGAACACTGAAGCTTTCTTT
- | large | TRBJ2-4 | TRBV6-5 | CASSYSGINIGGKNIQYF | TGTGCCAGCAGTTACTCGGGGATTAACATAGGAGGCAAGAACATTCAGTACTTC
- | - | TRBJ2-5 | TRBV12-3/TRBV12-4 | CASSLFQETQYF | TGTGCCAGCAGTTTGTTCCAAGAGACCCAGTACTTC
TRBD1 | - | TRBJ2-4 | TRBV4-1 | CASSPTGAVGKNIQYF | TGCGCCAGCAGCCCGACAGGGGCGGTGGGCAAAAACATTCAGTACTTC
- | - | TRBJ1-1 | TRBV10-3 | CAISGRAYTEAFF | TGTGCCATCAGCGGCAGGGCGTACACTGAAGCTTTCTTT
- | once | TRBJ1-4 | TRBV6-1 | CASSPWDKATNEKLFF | TGTGCCAGCAGTCCTTGGGACAAGGCAACTAATGAAAAACTGTTTTTT
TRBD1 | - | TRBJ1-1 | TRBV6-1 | CASSLDRVAAFF | TGTGCCAGCAGCCTAGACAGGGTAGCCGCTTTCTTT
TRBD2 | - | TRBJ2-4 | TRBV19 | CASSSRLAGGPNIQYF | TGTGCCAGTAGTTCAAGACTAGCGGGGGGGCCGAACATTCAGTACTTC
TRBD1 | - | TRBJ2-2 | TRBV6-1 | CASRRGQGRTGELFF | TGTGCCAGCAGAAGAGGACAGGGGAGGACCGGGGAGCTGTTTTTT
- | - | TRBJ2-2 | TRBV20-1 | CSARYRTNTGELFF | TGCAGTGCTAGGTACAGAACAAACACCGGGGAGCTGTTTTTT